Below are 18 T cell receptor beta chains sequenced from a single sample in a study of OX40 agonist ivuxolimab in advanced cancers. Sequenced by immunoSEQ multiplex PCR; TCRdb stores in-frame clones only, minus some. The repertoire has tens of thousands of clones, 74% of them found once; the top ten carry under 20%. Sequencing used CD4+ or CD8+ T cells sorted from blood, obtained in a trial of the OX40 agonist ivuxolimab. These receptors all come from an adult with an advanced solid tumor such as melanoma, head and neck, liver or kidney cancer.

CDR3 sequence reads: CASSPPQGANTEAFF. CDR3 coding DNA: TGTGCCAGCTCACCACCGCAGGGGGCGAACACTGAAGCTTTCTTT. This chain connects TRBV18 to TRBJ1-1, with TRBD1 matching over 8 bases. The germline V gene has CDR1 KGHSH and CDR2 LQKENI. The length of the CDR3 is 15 residues. After removal of 0 bases from V and 1 base from J, the junction contained 1 base not matched to a gene.

The chain's CDR3 is CASSLGPGDRGGANVLTF. The CDR3, as DNA: TGTGCCAGCAGCCTCGGGCCCGGGGATAGAGGTGGGGCCAACGTCCTGACTTTC. The chain is built from TRBV11-2 and TRBJ2-6; D is possibly TRBD2 (5 bases). V was pared by 5 bases and J by 3 bases, with 20 bases between. CDR1 and CDR2 from the germline V gene are SGHAT and FQNNGV. This CDR3 contains 18 residues. Full variable domain (remainder filled in from reference TRBV11-2 and TRBJ2-6): EAGVAQSPRYKIIEKRQSVAFWCNPISGHATLYWYQQILGQGPKLLIQFQNNGVVDDSQLPKDRFSAERLKGVDSTLKIQPAKLEDSAVYLCASSLGPGDRGGANVLTFGAGSRLTVL.

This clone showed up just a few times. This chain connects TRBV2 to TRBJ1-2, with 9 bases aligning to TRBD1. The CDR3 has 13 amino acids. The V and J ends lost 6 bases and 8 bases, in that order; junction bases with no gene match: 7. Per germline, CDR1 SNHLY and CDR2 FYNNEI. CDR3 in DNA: TGTGCCAGCAGGAGGACAGGGGAAGTGGGCTACACCTTC. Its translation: CASRRTGEVGYTF.

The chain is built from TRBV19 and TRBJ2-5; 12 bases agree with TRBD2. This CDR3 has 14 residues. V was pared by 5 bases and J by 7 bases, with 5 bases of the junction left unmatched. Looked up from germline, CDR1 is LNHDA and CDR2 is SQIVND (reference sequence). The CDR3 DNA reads TGTGCCAGTAGTTCCACTAGCGGGGGGTTGACCCAGTACTTC. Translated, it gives CASSSTSGGLTQYF.

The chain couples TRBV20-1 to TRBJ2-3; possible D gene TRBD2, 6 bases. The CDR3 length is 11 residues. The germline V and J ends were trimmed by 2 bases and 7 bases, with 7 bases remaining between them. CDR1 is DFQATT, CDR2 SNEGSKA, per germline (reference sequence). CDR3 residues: CSARRGNTQYF. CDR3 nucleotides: TGCAGTGCTAGACGGGGGAATACGCAGTATTTT.

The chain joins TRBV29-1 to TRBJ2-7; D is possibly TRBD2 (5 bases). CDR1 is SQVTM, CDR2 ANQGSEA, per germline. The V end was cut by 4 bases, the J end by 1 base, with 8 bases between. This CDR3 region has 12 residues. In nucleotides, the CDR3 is TGCAGCGTTGTCCGGGGATCCTACGAGCAGTACGTC. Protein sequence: CSVVRGSYEQYV.

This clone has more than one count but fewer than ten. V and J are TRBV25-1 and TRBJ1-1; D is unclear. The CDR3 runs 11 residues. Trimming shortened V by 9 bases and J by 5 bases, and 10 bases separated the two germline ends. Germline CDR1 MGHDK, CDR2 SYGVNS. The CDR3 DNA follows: TGTGCCAGAGACCATGAAACTGAAGCTTTCTTT. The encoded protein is CARDHETEAFF. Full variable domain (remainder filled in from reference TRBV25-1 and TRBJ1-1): EADIYQTPRYLVIGTGKKITLECSQTMGHDKMYWYQQDPGMELHLIHYSYGVNSTEKGDLSSESTVSRIRTEHFPLTLESARPSHTSQYLCARDHETEAFFGQGTRLTVV.

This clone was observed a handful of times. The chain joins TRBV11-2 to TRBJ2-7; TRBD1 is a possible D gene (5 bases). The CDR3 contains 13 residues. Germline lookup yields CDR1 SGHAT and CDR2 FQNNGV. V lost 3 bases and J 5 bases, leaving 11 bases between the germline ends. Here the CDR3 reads CASSFQGSNEQYF. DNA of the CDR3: TGTGCCAGCAGCTTTCAGGGTAGTAACGAGCAGTACTTC. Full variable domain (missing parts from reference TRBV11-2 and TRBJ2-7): EAGVAQSPRYKIIEKRQSVAFWCNPISGHATLYWYQQILGQGPKLLIQFQNNGVVDDSQLPKDRFSAERLKGVDSTLKIQPAKLEDSAVYLCASSFQGSNEQYFGPGTRLTVT.

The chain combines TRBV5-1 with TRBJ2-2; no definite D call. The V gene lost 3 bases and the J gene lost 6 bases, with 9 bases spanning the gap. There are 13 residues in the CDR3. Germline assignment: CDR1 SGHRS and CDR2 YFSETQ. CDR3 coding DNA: TGCGCCAGCAGCTCGGGTTCTGCCGGGGAGCTGTTTTTT. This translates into CASSSGSAGELFF.

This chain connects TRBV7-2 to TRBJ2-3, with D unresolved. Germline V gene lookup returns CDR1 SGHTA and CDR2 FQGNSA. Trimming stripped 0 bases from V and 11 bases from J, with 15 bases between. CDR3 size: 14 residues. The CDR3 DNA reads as TGTGCCAGCAGCTTAGCGGAAGTGGGCCGGTGGCAGTATTTT. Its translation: CASSLAEVGRWQYF.

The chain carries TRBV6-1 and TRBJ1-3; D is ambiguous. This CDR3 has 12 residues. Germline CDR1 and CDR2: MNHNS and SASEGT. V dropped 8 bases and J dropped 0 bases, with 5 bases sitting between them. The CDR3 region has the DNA TGTGCCAGCGGCAGCTCTGGAAACACCATATATTTT. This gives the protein CASGSSGNTIYF.

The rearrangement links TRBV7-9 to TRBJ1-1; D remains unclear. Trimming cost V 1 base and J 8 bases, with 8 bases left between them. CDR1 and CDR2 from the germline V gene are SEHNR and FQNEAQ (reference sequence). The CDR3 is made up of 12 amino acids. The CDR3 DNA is TGTGCCAGCAGCTTAGGAAGGCGGGAAGCTTTCTTT. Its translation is CASSLGRREAFF.

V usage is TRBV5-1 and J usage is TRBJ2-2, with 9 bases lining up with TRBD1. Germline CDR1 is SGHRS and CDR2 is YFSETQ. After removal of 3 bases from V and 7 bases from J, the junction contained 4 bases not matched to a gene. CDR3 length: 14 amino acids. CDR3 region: CASSSDRGDGELFF. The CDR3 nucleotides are TGCGCCAGCAGCTCGGACAGGGGAGACGGGGAGCTGTTTTTT.

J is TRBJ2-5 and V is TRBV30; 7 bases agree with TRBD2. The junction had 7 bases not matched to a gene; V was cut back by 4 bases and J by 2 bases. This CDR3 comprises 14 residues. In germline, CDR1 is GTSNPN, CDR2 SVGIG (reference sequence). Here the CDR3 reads CAWNPLAVQETQYF. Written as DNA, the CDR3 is TGTGCCTGGAATCCCCTAGCGGTTCAAGAGACCCAGTACTTC.

The CDR3 spells CASSLREGNTEAFF. Here the CDR3 DNA reads TGTGCCAGCAGCTTGCGGGAGGGGAACACTGAAGCTTTCTTT. The gene calls are TRBV5-4 and TRBJ1-1; the D is unclear. The germline gives CDR1 SGHNT, CDR2 YYREEE (reference sequence). The CDR3 is 14 residues long. The V end lost 1 base, the J end lost 1 base, and 8 bases lay between the germline ends. The full variable domain, with the rest looked up from reference TRBV5-4 and TRBJ1-1, is ETGVTQSPTHLIKTRGQQVTLRCSSQSGHNTVSWYQQALGQGPQFIFQYYREEENGRGNFPPRFSGLQFPNYSSELNVNALELDDSALYLCASSLREGNTEAFFGQGTRLTVV.

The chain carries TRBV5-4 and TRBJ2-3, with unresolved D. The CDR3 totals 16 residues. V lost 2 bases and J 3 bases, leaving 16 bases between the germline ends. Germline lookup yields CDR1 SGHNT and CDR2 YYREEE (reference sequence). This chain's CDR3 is CASSLPGPKRTDTQYF. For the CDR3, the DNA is TGTGCCAGCAGCTTACCCGGCCCTAAGAGGACAGATACGCAGTATTTT.

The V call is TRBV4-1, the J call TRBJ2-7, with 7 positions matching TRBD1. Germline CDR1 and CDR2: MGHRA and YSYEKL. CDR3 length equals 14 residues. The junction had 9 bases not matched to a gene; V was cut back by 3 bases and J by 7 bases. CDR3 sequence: CASSHRQGRGEQYV. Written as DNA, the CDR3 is TGCGCCAGCAGCCACCGACAGGGACGGGGTGAGCAGTACGTC.

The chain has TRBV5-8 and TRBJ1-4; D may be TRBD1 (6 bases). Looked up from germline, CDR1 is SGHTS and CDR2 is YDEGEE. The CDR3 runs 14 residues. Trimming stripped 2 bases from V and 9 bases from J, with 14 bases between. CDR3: CASSLGQMFQKLFF. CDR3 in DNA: TGTGCCAGCAGCTTAGGACAGATGTTTCAAAAACTGTTTTTT.